These 9 T cell receptor beta chains share one sample of origin, sequenced in a study of T cell repertoires in aging, cancer and after chemotherapy. The template was genomic DNA from peripheral blood, not RNA. A mixed TRB-A/B primer pool amplified rearranged TRB by multiplex touch-down PCR. TCRdb passed the multiplex PCR reads through MiXCR, listing each CDR3 protein once. The sample contains thousands of distinct CDR3 sequences, under 55% of which appear only once. What was sequenced was blood. All receptors derive from a human donor with a solid tumor.

V and J are TRBV10-3 and TRBJ1-2; possible D gene TRBD1, 5 bases. Trimming took 10 bases from V and 6 from J, leaving 15 bases between them. CDR1 is ENHRY, CDR2 SYGVKD, per germline. CDR3 size: 12 residues. In DNA form, the CDR3 reads TGTGCCACCTTGGGGGGGGGTCATGGCTACACCTTC. Amino acid sequence: CATLGGGHGYTF.

This clonotype was observed a handful of times. This chain uses TRBV11-2 with TRBJ1-2; D not resolved. Per germline, CDR1 SGHAT and CDR2 FQNNGV. V gave up 0 bases and J gave up 0 bases, with 5 bases separating them. This CDR3 spans 14 amino acids. CDR3 protein: CASSLDRPNYGYTF. CDR3 DNA sequence: TGTGCCAGCAGCTTAGACAGGCCTAACTATGGCTACACCTTC.

This clonotype was counted a few times. CDR3 in amino acids: CASSSSIRNQPQHF. In DNA, the CDR3 is TGTGCCAGCAGTTCATCCATCCGCAATCAGCCCCAGCATTTT. V usage is TRBV27 and J usage is TRBJ1-5, with D unclear. V was shortened by 4 bases and J by 2 bases, with 9 bases between the two germline ends. The CDR3 consists of 14 residues. The germline CDR1 and CDR2 sequences are MNHEY and SMNVEV (reference sequence).

V is TRBV5-4 and J is TRBJ2-3; maybe TRBD2 (6 bases). Trimming removed 0 bases at V and 6 bases at J, with 17 bases between. This CDR3 is built from 16 residues. Germline-derived CDR1 and CDR2 are SGHNT and YYREEE (reference sequence). CDR3 residues: CASSLGGAGRSDTQYF. CDR3 DNA sequence: TGTGCCAGCAGCTTGGGCGGGGCCGGCCGGTCCGATACGCAGTATTTT.

This clonotype is large. This chain links TRBV20-1 with TRBJ1-2; D might be TRBD1 (5 bases). Germline assignment: CDR1 DFQATT and CDR2 SNEGSKA (reference sequence). The V gene lost 7 bases and the J gene lost 3 bases, with 21 bases spanning the gap. CDR3 size: 15 residues. CDR3: CSVWGSRGVDYGYTF. CDR3 DNA: TGCAGTGTCTGGGGCAGTCGCGGTGTCGACTATGGCTACACCTTC.

The chain joins TRBV7-9 to TRBJ1-2; 9 bases agree with TRBD1. After removal of 7 bases from V and 5 bases from J, the junction contained 8 bases not matched to a gene. CDR1 is SEHNR and CDR2 is FQNEAQ in the germline V gene (reference sequence). This CDR3 region has 14 residues. The CDR3 reads CASTSGTGSYGYTF. CDR3 in DNA: TGTGCCAGCACCTCCGGGACAGGGTCATATGGCTACACCTTC.

The CDR3 DNA follows: TGTGCCAGCAGAGAGGGAAGGAACACTGAAGCTTTCTTT. This translates into CASREGRNTEAFF. J is TRBJ1-1 and V is TRBV6-5, with D unresolved. Trimming stripped 6 bases from V and 1 base from J, with 9 bases between. Germline CDR1 and CDR2: MNHEY and SVGAGI. CDR3 length: 13 amino acids.

V is TRBV20-1 and J is TRBJ2-1; a possible D gene is TRBD1 (6 bases). Per the germline V gene, CDR1 is DFQATT and CDR2 is SNEGSKA (reference sequence). There are 14 residues in the CDR3. Between the trimmed V and J ends, which lost 5 bases and 0 bases, there was a span of 11 bases. The CDR3 spells CSAHLGASYNEQFF. The CDR3 DNA follows: TGCAGTGCTCATTTGGGGGCCTCCTACAATGAGCAGTTCTTC.

This clonotype was picked up a small number of times. This chain uses TRBV11-2 with TRBJ2-3; D is unclear. CDR1 and CDR2 (germline): SGHAT, FQNNGV. The CDR3 length is 14 residues. V lost 1 base to trimming and J lost 3 bases, with 8 bases between them. The CDR3 nucleotides read TGTGCCAGCAGCTTAGGCTGGCAGACAGATACGCAGTATTTT. It translates to CASSLGWQTDTQYF.